The TCR beta chain under discussion was sequenced for a study of T cells in localized non-small cell lung cancer. Study-level points and caveats: Appearances in adjacent lung were noted for a median 57 of the top 100 tumor clones. Uninvolved adjacent lung showed peak T cell clonality, exceeding tumor.

On this clone itself: Its antigen remains unidentified.

The CDR3 totals 13 residues. Germline V gene lookup returns CDR1 MRHNA and CDR2 SNTAGT. V lost 8 bases and J lost 1; bases outside the gene matches: 1. Measured with immunoSEQ multiplex PCR; TCRdb has only the in-frame clones, and not every one. The repertoire holds roughly 70,000 clones, with less than 90% as singletons. This chain connects TRBV6-4 to TRBJ2-2; 7 bases fit TRBD1. This specimen consisted of peripheral blood, obtained before any cancer treatment. The TCR was taken from a male donor aged 60 or over with stage III squamous cell lung carcinoma. The CDR3 DNA sequence: TGTGCCAGCCGGACAGGGAACACCGGGGAGCTGTTTTTT. Protein sequence: CASRTGNTGELFF.